The sequence of this T cell receptor (beta chain) was determined in a study of Ad26.COV2.S vaccination and SARS-CoV-2 variants. Study results and limitations: Breadth, reportedly substantial, characterized the spike-specific CD8+ and CD4+ T cell responses after vaccination. Compared with placebo recipients, vaccine recipients had higher spike-specific TCR breadth. It was found that vaccine and placebo recipients had similar non-spike TCR breadth. The TCR-based breadth and depth measures might underestimate overall T cell responses.

Note on this clone: Its antigen remains unknown.

The V end was cut by 6 bases, the J end by 2 bases, with 12 bases between. Looked up from germline, CDR1 is SGHAT and CDR2 is FQNNGV. The CDR3 sequence is 14 residues long. Generated by immunoSEQ multiplex PCR, the TCRdb table keeps only in-frame clones and is missing some. The data hold about 100,000 clones, with around 80% observed a single time. This sequence joins TRBV11-2 and TRBJ2-3; perhaps TRBD2 as D (6 bases). The material sequenced was peripheral blood, taken after recovery from COVID-19. The TCR sequence derives from a human donor who had recovered from COVID-19. The CDR3 reads CASSDRLDTDTQYF. The CDR3 nucleotides read TGTGCCAGCAGTGACCGACTAGACACAGATACGCAGTATTTT.